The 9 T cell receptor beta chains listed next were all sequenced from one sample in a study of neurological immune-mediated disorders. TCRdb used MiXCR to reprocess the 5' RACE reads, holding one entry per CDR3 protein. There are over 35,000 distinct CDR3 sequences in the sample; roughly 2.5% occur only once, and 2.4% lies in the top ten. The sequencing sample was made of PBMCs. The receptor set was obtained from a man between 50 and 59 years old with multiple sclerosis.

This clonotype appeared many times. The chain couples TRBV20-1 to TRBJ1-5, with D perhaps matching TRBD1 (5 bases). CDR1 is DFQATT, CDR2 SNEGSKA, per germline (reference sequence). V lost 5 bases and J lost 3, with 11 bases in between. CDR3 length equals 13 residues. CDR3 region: CSASGRNNQPQHF. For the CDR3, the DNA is TGCAGTGCTTCGGGACGGAACAATCAGCCCCAGCATTTT.

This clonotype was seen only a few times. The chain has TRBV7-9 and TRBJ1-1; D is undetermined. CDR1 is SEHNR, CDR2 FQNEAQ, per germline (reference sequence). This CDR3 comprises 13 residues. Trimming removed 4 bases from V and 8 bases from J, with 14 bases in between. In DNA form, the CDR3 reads TGTGCCAGCAGCTCCACAAAGCCCCCGGAAGCTTTCTTT. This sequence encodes CASSSTKPPEAFF. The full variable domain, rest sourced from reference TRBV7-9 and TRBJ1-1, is DTGVSQNPRHKITKRGQNVTFRCDPISEHNRLYWYRQTLGQGPEFLTYFQNEAQLEKSRLLSDRFSAERPKGSFSTLEIQRTEQGDSAMYLCASSSTKPPEAFFGQGTRLTVV.

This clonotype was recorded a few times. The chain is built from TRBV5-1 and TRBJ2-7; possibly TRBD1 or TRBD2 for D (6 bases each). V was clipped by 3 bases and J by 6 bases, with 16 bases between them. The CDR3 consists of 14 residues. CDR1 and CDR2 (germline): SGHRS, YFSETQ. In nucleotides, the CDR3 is TGCGCCAGCAGCTCGGGGGCAGAAGCCAGCGAGCAGTACTTC. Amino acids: CASSSGAEASEQYF.

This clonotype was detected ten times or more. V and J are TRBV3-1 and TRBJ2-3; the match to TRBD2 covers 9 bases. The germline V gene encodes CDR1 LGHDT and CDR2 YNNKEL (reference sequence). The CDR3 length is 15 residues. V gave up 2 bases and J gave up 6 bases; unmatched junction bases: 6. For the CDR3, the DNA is TGTGCCAGCAGCCAATCAGGGACTAGCAGGGATACGCAGTATTTT. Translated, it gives CASSQSGTSRDTQYF.

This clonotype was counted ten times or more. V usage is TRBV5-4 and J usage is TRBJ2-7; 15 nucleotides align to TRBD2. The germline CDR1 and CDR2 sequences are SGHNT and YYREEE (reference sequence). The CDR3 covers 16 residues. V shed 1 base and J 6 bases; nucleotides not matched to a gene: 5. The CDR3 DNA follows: TGTGCCAGCAGCTTGTCCGAGGGACTAGCGGGGGGCGAGCAGTACTTC. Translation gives CASSLSEGLAGGEQYF.

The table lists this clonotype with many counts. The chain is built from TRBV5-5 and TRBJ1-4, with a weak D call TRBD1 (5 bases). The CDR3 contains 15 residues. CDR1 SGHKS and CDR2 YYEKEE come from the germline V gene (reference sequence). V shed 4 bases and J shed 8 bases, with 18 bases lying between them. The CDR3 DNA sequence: TGTGCCAGCAGCAAATGGGACGTGCAAAGGGAAAAACTGTTTTTT. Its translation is CASSKWDVQREKLFF.

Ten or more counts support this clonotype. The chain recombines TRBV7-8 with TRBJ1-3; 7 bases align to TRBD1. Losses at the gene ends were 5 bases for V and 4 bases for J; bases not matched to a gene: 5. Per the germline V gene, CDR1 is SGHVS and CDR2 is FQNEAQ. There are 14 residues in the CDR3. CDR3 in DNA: TGTGCCAGCAGCCGACAGGGTGGCGGAAACACCATATATTTT. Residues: CASSRQGGGNTIYF.

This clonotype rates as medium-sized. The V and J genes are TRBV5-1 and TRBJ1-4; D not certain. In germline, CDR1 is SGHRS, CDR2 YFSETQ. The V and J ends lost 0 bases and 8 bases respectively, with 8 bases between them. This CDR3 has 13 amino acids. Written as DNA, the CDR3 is TGCGCCAGCAGCTTGGAAGTAGGAGAAAAACTGTTTTTT. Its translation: CASSLEVGEKLFF.

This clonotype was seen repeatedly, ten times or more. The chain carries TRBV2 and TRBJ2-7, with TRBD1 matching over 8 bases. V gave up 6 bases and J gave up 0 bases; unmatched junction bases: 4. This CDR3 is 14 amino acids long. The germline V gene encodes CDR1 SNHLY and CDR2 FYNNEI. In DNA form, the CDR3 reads TGTGCCAGCAGGATCGGGACAGGCTCCTACGAGCAGTACTTC. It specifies CASRIGTGSYEQYF.